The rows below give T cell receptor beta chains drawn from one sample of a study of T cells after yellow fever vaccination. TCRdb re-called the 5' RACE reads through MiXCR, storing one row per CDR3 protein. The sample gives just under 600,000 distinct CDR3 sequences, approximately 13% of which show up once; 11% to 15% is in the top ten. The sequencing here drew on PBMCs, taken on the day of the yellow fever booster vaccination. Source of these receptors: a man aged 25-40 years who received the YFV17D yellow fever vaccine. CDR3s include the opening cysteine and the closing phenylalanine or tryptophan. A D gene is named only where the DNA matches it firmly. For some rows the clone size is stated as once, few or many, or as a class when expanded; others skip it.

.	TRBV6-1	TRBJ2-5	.	CASSAGDPGTQYF	TGTGCCAGCAGTGCTGGGGACCCAGGGACCCAGTACTTC
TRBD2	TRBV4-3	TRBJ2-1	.	CASSLTPSSGIYNEQFF	TGCGCCAGCAGCCTGACCCCGTCTAGCGGGATTTACAATGAGCAGTTCTTC
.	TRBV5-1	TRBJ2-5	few	CASSSNQETQYF	TGCGCCAGCAGCTCGAACCAAGAGACCCAGTACTTC
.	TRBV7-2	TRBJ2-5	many	CASSLARLKETQYF	TGTGCCAGCAGCTTAGCCCGGCTAAAAGAGACCCAGTACTTC
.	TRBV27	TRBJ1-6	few	CASSPGSGDSPLHF	TGTGCCAGCAGTCCAGGTTCCGGGGATTCACCCCTCCACTTT
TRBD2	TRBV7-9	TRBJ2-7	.	CASRRTGTSPYEQYF	TGTGCCAGCAGGCGTACCGGGACTAGCCCCTACGAGCAGTACTTC
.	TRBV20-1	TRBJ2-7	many	CSSGALSYEQYF	TGCAGTTCAGGGGCCCTTTCCTACGAGCAGTACTTC
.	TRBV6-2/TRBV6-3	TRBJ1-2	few	CASSLSSGVYGYTF	TGTGCCAGCAGCTTAAGTTCAGGAGTCTATGGCTACACCTTC
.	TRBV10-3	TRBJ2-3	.	CAIMSSGDTDTQYF	TGTGCCATCATGAGCTCAGGGGACACAGATACGCAGTATTTT
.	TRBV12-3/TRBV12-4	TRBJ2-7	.	CASRVYEQYF	TGTGCCAGCAGAGTCTACGAGCAGTACTTC
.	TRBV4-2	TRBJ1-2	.	CASSQDQGVGYTF	TGTGCCAGCAGCCAAGATCAGGGAGTCGGCTACACCTTC
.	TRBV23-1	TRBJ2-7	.	CASSQPWWVLHRGYEQYF	TGCGCCAGCAGTCAACCCTGGTGGGTTCTCCATAGGGGCTATGAGCAGTACTTC
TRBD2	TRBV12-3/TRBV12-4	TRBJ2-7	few	CASSSSPAGNEQYF	TGTGCCAGCAGTTCCTCTCCAGCGGGAAACGAGCAGTACTTC
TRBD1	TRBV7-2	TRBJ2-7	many	CASSPQTGGSYEQYF	TGTGCCAGCAGCCCTCAAACAGGGGGCTCCTACGAGCAGTACTTC
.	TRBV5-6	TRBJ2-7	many	CASSLKRRGRGYEQYF	TGTGCCAGCAGCTTGAAGAGGCGAGGCCGAGGGTACGAGCAGTACTTC
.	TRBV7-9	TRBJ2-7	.	CASSPRWDEQYF	TGTGCCAGCAGCCCGCGCTGGGACGAGCAGTACTTC
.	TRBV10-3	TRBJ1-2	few	CATKEGYGYTF	TGTGCCACCAAGGAGGGCTATGGCTACACCTTC
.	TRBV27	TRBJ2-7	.	CASRTVTTYEQYF	TGTGCCAGCCGGACTGTAACGACCTACGAGCAGTACTTC
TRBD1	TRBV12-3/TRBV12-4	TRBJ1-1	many	CASSRQGNTEAFF	TGTGCCAGCAGTCGACAGGGGAACACTGAAGCTTTCTTT
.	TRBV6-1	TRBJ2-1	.	CASSALSEQFF	TGTGCCAGCAGTGCGCTTTCTGAGCAGTTCTTC
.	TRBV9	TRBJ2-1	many	CASSSSGRNEQFF	TGTGCCAGCAGCTCCTCAGGACGGAATGAGCAGTTCTTC
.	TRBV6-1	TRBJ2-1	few	CATAVTSSYNEQFF	TGTGCCACCGCTGTGACGAGCTCCTACAATGAGCAGTTCTTC
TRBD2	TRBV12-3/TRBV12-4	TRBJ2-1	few	CASGTSGSPGEFF	TGTGCCAGCGGGACTAGCGGGAGTCCTGGGGAGTTCTTC
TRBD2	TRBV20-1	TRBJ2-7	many	CSAPPISGKIYEQYF	TGCAGTGCCCCTCCAATTAGCGGGAAAATTTACGAGCAGTACTTC
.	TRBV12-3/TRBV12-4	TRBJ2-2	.	CASGQRELFF	TGTGCCAGCGGACAGCGGGAGCTGTTTTTT
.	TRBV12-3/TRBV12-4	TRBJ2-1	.	CASSFSHEQFF	TGTGCCAGCAGTTTTAGTCATGAGCAGTTCTTC
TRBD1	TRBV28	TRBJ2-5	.	CASSPTLPGDREETQYF	TGTGCCAGCAGTCCCACCCTCCCCGGAGACAGGGAGGAGACCCAGTACTTC
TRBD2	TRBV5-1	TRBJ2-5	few	CASSLVYLAGGIRETQYF	TGCGCCAGCAGCTTGGTATACCTAGCGGGAGGTATTCGAGAGACCCAGTACTTC
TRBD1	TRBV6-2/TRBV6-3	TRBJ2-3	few	CASSGGQGKDTQYF	TGTGCCAGCAGCGGGGGACAGGGGAAGGATACGCAGTATTTT
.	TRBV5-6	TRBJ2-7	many	CASSLWGTGGAGEQYF	TGTGCCAGCAGCTTGTGGGGAACAGGGGGGGCCGGAGAGCAGTACTTC
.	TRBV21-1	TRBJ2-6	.	CASSPHKGYIYSGANVLTF	TGTGCCAGCAGCCCCCATAAGGGCTACATTTACTCTGGGGCCAACGTCCTGACTTTC
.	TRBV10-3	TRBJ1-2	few	CAISPPGYGYTF	TGTGCCATCAGTCCTCCGGGCTATGGCTACACCTTC
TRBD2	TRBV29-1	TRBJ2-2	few	CSVRLAPNTGELFF	TGCAGCGTTCGACTAGCGCCGAACACCGGGGAGCTGTTTTTT
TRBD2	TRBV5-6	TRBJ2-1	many	CASSLILAGGGEQFF	TGTGCCAGCAGCTTGATATTAGCGGGAGGTGGTGAGCAGTTCTTC
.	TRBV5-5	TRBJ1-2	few	CASLREPNYGYTF	TGTGCCAGCTTAAGGGAACCTAACTATGGCTACACCTTC
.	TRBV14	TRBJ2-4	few	CASSRDGGLNSDIQYF	TGTGCCAGCAGCCGAGATGGGGGGTTGAACTCGGACATTCAGTACTTC
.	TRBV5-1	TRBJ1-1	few	CASSLGHREAFF	TGCGCCAGCAGCTTGGGACACAGGGAAGCTTTCTTT
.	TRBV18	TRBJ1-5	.	CASSPPGVQPQHF	TGTGCCAGCTCACCACCGGGGGTTCAGCCCCAGCATTTT
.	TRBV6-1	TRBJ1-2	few	CASSENLSFGYTF	TGTGCCAGCAGTGAAAACTTGTCCTTTGGCTACACCTTC
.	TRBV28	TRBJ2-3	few	CASSRNTPDTQYF	TGTGCCAGCAGTAGAAATACACCAGATACGCAGTATTTT
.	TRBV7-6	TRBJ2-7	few	CASSPRLRGERSYEQYF	TGTGCCAGCAGCCCCCGGCTGCGCGGGGAGCGGTCCTACGAGCAGTACTTC